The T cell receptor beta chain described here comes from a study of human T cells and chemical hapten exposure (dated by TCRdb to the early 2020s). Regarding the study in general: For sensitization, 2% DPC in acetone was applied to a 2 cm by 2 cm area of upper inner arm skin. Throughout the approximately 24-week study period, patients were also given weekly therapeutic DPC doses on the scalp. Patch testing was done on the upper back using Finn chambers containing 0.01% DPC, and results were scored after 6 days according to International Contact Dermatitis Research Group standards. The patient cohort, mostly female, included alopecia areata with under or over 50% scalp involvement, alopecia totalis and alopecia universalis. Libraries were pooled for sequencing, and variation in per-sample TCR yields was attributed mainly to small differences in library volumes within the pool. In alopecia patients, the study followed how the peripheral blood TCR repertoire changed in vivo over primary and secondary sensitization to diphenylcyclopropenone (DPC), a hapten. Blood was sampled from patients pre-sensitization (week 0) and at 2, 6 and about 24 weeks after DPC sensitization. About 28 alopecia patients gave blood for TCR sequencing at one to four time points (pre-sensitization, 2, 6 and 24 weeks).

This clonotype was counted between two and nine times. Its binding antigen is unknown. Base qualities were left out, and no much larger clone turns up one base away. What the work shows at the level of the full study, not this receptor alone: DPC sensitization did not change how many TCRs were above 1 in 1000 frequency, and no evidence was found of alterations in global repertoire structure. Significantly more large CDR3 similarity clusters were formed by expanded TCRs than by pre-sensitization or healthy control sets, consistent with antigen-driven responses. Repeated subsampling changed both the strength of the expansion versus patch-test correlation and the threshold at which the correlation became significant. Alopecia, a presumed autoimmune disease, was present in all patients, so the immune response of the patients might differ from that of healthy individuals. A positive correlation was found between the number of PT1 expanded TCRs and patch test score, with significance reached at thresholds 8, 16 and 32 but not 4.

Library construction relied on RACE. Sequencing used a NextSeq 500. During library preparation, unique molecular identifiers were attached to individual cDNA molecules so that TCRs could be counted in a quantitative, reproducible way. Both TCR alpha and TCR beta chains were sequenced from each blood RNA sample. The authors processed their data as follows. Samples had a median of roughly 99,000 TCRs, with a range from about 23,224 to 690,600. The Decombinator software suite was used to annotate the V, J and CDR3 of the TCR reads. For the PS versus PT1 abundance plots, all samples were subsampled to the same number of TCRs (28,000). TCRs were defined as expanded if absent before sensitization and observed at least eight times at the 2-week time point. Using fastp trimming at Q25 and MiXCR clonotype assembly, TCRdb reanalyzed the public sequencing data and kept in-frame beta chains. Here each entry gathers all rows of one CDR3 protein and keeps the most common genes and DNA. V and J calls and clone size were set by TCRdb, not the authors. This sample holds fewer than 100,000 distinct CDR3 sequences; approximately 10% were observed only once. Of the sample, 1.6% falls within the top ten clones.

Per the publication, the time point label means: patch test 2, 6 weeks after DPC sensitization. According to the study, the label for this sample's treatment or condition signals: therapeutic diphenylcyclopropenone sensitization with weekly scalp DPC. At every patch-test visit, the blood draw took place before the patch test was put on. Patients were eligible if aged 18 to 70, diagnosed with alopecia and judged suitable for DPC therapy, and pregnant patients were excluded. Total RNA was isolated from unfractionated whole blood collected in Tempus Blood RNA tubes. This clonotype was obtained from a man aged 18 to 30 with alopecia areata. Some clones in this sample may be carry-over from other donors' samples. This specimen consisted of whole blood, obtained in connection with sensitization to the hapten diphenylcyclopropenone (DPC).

The DNA sequence reads TGTGCCAGCAGTTTAGCTTTGGGGGGCACCGGGGAGCTGTTTTTT. Translated, it reads CASSLALGGTGELFF. The sequence links TRBV12-3 or TRBV12-4 to TRBJ2-2; the D segment could be TRBD2, given 6 matching bases. The junction carries 9 bases between V and J, which are trimmed by 0 bases and 4 bases respectively. The CDR3 goes from the cysteine to the phenylalanine over 15 residues. Just the 45-base CDR3 DNA is kept, in frame starting at base 1.